Listed below are T cell receptor beta chains from one sample, sequenced in a study of blood T cell repertoires in COVID-19. Measured with immunoSEQ multiplex PCR; TCRdb has only the in-frame clones, and not every one. The data contain 140,000 or so clones, 75% to 90% of them singletons. The sample taken for sequencing was peripheral blood. The origin of the receptors is a woman aged 60 to 75 with active COVID-19. The CDR3 runs from the conserved cysteine through the conserved F or W. A D gene is named only where the DNA matches it firmly.

j_gene,d_gene,v_gene,CDR3aa
TRBJ2-7,.,TRBV6-1,CASSEGWGGQIRYEQYF
TRBJ2-1,TRBD2,TRBV19,CASSINPLYSGRTYNEQFF
TRBJ1-2,.,TRBV9,CASSSGHLLYGYTF
TRBJ1-2,TRBD1,TRBV7-2,CASSTGTGNNYGYTF
TRBJ2-7,.,TRBV7-2,CASSLNLYEQYF
TRBJ1-5,.,TRBV27,CASSLTGDQPQHF
TRBJ2-5,TRBD2,TRBV2,CASRTTSGQETQYF
TRBJ1-5,.,TRBV27,CASSLLGLGQPQHF
TRBJ2-3,TRBD2,TRBV15,CATSRAGLAGNTDTQYF
TRBJ2-1,TRBD1,TRBV6-2/TRBV6-3,CASSSGTGFGYEQFF
TRBJ1-2,TRBD1,TRBV19,CASSPDRGKKHGYTF
TRBJ2-3,.,TRBV9,CASSPRPVRADTQYF
TRBJ2-7,TRBD2,TRBV5-5,CASSLGLAGSYEQYF
TRBJ1-5,TRBD1,TRBV6-2/TRBV6-3,CASSYGYRGSNQPQHF
TRBJ1-1,.,TRBV7-2,CASSTQIVTEAFF
TRBJ1-1,.,TRBV13,CASSLDPIATEAFF
TRBJ2-1,.,TRBV5-4,CASSPRPGDEQFF
TRBJ2-3,TRBD2,TRBV30,CAWIRLADTDTQYF
TRBJ2-3,.,TRBV5-1,CASSFDPGVSTDTQYF